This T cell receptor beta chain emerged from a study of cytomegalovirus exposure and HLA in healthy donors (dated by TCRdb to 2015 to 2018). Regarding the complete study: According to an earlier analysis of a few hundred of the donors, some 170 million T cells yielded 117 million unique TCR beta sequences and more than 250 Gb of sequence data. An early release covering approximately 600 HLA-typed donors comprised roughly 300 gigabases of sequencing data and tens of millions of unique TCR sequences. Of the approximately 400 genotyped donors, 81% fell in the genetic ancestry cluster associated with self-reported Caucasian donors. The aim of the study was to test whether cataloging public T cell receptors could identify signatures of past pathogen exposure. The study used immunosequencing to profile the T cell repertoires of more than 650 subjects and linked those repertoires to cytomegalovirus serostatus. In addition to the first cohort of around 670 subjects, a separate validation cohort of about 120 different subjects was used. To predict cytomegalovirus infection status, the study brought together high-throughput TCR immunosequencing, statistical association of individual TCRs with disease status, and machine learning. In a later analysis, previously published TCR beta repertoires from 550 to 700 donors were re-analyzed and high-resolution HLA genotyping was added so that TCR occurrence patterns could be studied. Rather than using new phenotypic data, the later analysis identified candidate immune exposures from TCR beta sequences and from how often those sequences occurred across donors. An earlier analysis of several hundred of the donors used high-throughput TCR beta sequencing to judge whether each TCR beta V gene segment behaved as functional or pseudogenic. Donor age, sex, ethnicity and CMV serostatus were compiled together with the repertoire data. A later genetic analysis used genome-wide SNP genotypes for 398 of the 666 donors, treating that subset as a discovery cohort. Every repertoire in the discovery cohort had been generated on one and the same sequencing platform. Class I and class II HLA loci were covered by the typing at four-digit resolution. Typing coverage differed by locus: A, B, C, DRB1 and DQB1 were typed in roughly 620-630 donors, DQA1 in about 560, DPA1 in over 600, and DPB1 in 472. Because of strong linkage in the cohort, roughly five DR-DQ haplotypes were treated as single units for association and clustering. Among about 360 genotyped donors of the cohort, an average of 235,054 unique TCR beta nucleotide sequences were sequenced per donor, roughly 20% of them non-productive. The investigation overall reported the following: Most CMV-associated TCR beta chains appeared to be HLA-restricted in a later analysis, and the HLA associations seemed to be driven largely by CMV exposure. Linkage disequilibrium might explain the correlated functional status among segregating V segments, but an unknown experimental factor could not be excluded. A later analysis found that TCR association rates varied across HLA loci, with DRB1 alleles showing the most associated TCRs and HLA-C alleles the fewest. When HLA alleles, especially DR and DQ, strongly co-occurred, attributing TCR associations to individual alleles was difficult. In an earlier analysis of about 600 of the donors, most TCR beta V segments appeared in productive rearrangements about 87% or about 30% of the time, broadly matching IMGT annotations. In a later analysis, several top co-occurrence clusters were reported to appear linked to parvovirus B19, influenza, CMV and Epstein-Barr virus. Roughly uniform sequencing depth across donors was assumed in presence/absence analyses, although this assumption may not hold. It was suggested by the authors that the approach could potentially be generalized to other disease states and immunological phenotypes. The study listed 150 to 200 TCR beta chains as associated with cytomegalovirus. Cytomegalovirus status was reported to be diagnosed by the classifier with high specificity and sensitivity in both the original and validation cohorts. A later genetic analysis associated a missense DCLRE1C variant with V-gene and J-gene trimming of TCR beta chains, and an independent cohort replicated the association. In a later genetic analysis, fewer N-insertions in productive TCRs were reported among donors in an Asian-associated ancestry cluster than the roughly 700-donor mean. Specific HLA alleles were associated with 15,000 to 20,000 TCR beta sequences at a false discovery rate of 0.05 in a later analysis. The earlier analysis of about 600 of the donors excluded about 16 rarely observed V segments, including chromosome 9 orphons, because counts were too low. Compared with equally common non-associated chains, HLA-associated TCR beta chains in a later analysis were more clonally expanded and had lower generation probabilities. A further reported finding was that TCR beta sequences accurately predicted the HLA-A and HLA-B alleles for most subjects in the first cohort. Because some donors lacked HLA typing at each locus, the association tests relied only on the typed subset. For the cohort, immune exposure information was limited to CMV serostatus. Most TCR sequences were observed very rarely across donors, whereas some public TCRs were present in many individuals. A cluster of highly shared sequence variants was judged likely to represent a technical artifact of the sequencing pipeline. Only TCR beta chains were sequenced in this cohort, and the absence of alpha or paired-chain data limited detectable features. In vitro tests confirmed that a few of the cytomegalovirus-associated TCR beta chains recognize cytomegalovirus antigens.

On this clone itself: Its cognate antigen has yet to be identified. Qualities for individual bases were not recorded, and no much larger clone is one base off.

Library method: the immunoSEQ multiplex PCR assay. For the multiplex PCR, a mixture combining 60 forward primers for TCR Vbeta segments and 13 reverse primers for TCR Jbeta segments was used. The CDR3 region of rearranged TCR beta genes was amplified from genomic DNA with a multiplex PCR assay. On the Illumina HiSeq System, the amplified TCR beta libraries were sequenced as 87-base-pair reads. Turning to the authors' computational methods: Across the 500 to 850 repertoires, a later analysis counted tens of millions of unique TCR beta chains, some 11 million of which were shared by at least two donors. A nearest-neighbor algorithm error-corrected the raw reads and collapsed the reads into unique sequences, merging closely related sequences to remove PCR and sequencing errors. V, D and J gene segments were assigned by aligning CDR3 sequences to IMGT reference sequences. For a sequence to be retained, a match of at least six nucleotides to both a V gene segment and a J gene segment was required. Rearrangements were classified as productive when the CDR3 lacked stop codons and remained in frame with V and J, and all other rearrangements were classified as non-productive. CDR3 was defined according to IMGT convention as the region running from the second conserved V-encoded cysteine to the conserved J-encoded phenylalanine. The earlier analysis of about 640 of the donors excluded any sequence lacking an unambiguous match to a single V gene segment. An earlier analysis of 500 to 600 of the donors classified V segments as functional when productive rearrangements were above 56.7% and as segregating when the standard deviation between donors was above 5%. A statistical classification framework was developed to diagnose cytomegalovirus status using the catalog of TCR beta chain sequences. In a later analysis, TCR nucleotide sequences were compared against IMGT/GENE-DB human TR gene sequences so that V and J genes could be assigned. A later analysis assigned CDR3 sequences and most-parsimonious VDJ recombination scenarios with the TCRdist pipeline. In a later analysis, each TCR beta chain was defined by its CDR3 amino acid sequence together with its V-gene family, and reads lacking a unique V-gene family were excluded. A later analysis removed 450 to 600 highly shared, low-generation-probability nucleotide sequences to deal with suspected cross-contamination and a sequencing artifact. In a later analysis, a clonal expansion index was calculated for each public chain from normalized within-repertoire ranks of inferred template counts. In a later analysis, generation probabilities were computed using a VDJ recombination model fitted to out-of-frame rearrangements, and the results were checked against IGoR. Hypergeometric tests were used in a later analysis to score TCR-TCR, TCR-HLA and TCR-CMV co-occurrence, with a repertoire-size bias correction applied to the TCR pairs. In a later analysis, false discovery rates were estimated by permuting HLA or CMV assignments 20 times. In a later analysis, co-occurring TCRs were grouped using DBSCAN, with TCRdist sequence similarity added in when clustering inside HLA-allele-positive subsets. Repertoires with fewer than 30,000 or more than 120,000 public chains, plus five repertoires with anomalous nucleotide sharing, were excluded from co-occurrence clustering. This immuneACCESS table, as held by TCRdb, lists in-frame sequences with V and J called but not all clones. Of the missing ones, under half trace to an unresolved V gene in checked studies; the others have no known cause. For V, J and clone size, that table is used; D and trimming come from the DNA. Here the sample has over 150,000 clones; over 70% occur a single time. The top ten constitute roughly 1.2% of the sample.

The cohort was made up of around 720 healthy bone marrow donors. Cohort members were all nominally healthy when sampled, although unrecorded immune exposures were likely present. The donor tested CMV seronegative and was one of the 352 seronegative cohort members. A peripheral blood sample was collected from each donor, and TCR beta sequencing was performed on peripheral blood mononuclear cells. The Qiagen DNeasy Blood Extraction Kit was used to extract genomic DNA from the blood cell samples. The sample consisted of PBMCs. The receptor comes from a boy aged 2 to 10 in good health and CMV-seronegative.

CDR3 protein: CSAASEARANYGYTF. The nucleotides are TGCAGCGCAGCCTCGGAGGCTCGAGCTAACTATGGCTACACCTTC. The V gene is TRBV29-1 and the J gene is TRBJ1-2; the D gene assignment is ambiguous. The trim is 7 bases for V and 0 bases for J, with a gap of 18 bases between the germline ends. Based on the germline V gene, the CDR1 and CDR2 sequences are SQVTM and ANQGSEA. Counted from cysteine to phenylalanine, this CDR3 has 15 amino acids. CDR3 DNA only is kept here, 45 bases in frame from base 1. The entire variable domain, with the stretches around the CDR3 drawn from the reference TRBV29-1 and TRBJ1-2 proteins, is SAVISQKPSRDICQRGTSLTIQCQVDSQVTMMFWYRQQPGQSLTLIATANQGSEATYESGFVIDKFPISRPNLTFSTLTVSNMSPEDSSIYLCSAASEARANYGYTFGSGTRLTVV.